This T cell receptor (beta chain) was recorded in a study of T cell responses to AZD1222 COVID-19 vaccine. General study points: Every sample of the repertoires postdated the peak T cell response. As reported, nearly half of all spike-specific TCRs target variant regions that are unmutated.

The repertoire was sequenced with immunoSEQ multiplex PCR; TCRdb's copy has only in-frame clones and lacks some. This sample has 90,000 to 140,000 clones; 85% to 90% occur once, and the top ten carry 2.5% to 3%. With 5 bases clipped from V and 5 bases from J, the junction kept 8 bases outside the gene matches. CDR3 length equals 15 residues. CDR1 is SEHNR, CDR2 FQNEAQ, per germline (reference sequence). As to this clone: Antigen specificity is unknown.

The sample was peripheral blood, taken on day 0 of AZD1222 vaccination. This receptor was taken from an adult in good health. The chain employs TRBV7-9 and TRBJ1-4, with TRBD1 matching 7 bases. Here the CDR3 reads CASSRTGQYNEKLFF. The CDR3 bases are TGTGCCAGCAGCCGAACGGGACAGTACAATGAAAAACTGTTTTTT. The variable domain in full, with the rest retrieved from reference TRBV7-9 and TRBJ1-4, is DTGVSQNPRHKITKRGQNVTFRCDPISEHNRLYWYRQTLGQGPEFLTYFQNEAQLEKSRLLSDRFSAERPKGSFSTLEIQRTEQGDSAMYLCASSRTGQYNEKLFFGSGTQLSVL.